A single sample is the source of the 18 T cell receptor beta chains below, sequenced in a study of blood T cell repertoires in COVID-19. Here immunoSEQ multiplex PCR was the method, and the copy in TCRdb shows in-frame clones only, minus some. The sample lists 130,000 to 150,000 clones; 87% were seen once. Sequenced material: PBMCs or T cells enriched from blood (not recorded which). Source of these receptors: a man aged 55 to 70 who had recovered from COVID-19.

This chain uses TRBV2 with TRBJ1-2, with D maybe TRBD1 (6 bases). CDR3 length: 15 amino acids. Looked up from germline, CDR1 is SNHLY and CDR2 is FYNNEI. V was cut by 4 bases and J by 4 bases, with 16 bases left in between. The CDR3 reads CASSGHRDGGYGYTF. The CDR3 region has the DNA TGTGCCAGCAGTGGACACAGGGACGGCGGCTATGGCTACACCTTC.

This sequence joins TRBV7-6 and TRBJ2-7, with 9 bases identical to TRBD2. The ends lost 3 bases at V and 2 bases at J; junction bases unmatched: 5. The CDR3 has 15 amino acids. Germline CDR1 reads SGHVS; CDR2 reads FNYEAQ. DNA for the CDR3: TGTGCCAGCAGCTTCGGGCTAGCGGGACCCTACGAGCAGTACTTC. Translated: CASSFGLAGPYEQYF.

The chain links TRBV3-1 (or the pseudogene TRBV3-2) to TRBJ2-1; 12 bases map to TRBD2. The junction had 5 bases not matched to a gene; V was cut back by 4 bases and J by 4 bases. The germline gives CDR1 LGHDT, CDR2 YNNKEL (reference sequence). This CDR3 is 16 amino acids long. The CDR3: CASSRLAGGPYNEQFF. The CDR3 DNA sequence: TGTGCCAGCAGCCGGCTAGCGGGGGGGCCTTACAATGAGCAGTTCTTC.

The genes are TRBV28 and TRBJ2-7; 10 bases map to TRBD2. CDR3 size: 15 residues. CDR1 and CDR2 from the germline V gene are MDHEN and SYDVKM. The ends lost 7 bases at V and 5 bases at J; junction bases unmatched: 11. CDR3 nucleotides: TGTGCCAGCAACCCCCCTAGCGGGGGAGTCCACGAGCAGTACTTC. Protein sequence: CASNPPSGGVHEQYF.

This chain links TRBV7-9 with TRBJ2-3; possibly TRBD1 for D (5 bases). Trimming shortened V by 1 base and J by 3 bases, and 5 bases separated the two germline ends. The germline gives CDR1 SEHNR, CDR2 FQNEAQ (reference sequence). The CDR3 is 13 amino acids. The CDR3 bases are TGTGCCAGCAGCTTAGAGGGGACAGATACGCAGTATTTT. It yields the protein CASSLEGTDTQYF.

On this clone: The same CDR3 is also encoded by other DNA sequences in this sample. This chain joins TRBV18 and TRBJ2-5, with TRBD1 identical over 7 bases. This CDR3 is built from 13 residues. V lost 4 bases and J lost 2; bases outside the gene matches: 1. In germline, CDR1 is KGHSH, CDR2 LQKENI. CDR3 in amino acids: CASSLGQQETQYF. In DNA form, the CDR3 reads TGTGCCAGCTCACTGGGACAGCAAGAGACCCAGTACTTC.

The V and J genes are TRBV18 and TRBJ1-1; the match to TRBD1 covers 7 bases. V dropped 3 bases and J dropped 0; count of bases not matched to a gene: 7. The germline gives CDR1 KGHSH, CDR2 LQKENI. The CDR3 totals 16 residues. CDR3 nucleotide sequence: TGTGCCAGCTCACCGACTTTTGACAGGGTGAACACTGAAGCTTTCTTT. It translates to CASSPTFDRVNTEAFF.

The V gene is TRBV11-2, the J gene TRBJ2-7, with 7 bases fitting TRBD2. Germline loops: CDR1 SGHAT, CDR2 FQNNGV. The length of the CDR3 is 14 residues. V was clipped by 5 bases and J by 6 bases; unmatched bases: 10. Here the CDR3 DNA reads TGTGCCAGCAGCCCTCGACTAGCTTCTGGCGAGCAGTACTTC. Its translation: CASSPRLASGEQYF.

The V and J genes are TRBV2 and TRBJ1-1; 10 positions match TRBD1. Trimming took 6 bases from V and 4 from J; bases not matched to a gene: 2. This CDR3 is 13 amino acids long. Germline V gene lookup returns CDR1 SNHLY and CDR2 FYNNEI. The CDR3 DNA sequence: TGTGCCAGCAGAGGACAGGGGGGCACTGAAGCTTTCTTT. As protein: CASRGQGGTEAFF.

The CDR3 spells CASSQETGSGNTIYF. In nucleotides, the CDR3 is TGTGCCAGCAGCCAAGAGACAGGCTCTGGAAACACCATATATTTT. The chain couples TRBV4-2 to TRBJ1-3, with TRBD1 as a possible D gene (6 bases). The germline V and J ends were trimmed by 0 bases and 0 bases, with 6 bases remaining between them. Germline V CDR1 and CDR2: LGHNA, YNFKEQ. The CDR3 totals 15 residues.

The chain combines TRBV5-5 with TRBJ2-7; tentative D call: TRBD1 (6 bases). With 4 bases removed from V and 2 bases from J, the gap between germline ends came to 16 bases. The germline V gene has CDR1 SGHKS and CDR2 YYEKEE (reference sequence). The length of the CDR3 is 15 residues. This chain's CDR3 is CASSPQGLLTYEQYF. The CDR3 bases are TGTGCCAGCAGCCCACAGGGCCTTCTTACCTACGAGCAGTACTTC.

The chain couples TRBV5-1 to TRBJ2-7; TRBD1 agrees at 8 bases. This CDR3 is built from 15 residues. Germline CDR1 is SGHRS and CDR2 is YFSETQ. V dropped 4 bases and J dropped 3; count of bases not matched to a gene: 9. This CDR3 is CASSLRGTGYYEQYF. In DNA form, the CDR3 reads TGCGCCAGCAGCCTCAGAGGGACAGGCTACTACGAGCAGTACTTC.

V gene TRBV28 combines with J gene TRBJ1-5; D ambiguous. The V end was cut by 7 bases, the J end by 0 bases, with 19 bases between. Germline V gene sequence: CDR1 MDHEN, CDR2 SYDVKM. This CDR3 region has 17 residues. Here the CDR3 DNA reads TGTGCCAGCACTATAGCGGCGGAGCCCTATAGCAATCAGCCCCAGCATTTT. The encoded protein is CASTIAAEPYSNQPQHF.

The rearrangement links TRBV19 to TRBJ2-7; perhaps TRBD1 as D (5 bases). This CDR3 has 13 residues. From germline, CDR1 is LNHDA and CDR2 SQIVND (reference sequence). Trimming removed 9 bases from V and 1 base from J, with 13 bases in between. The CDR3, as DNA: TGTGCCAGCGCCCAGACAGCTTCCTACGAGCAGTACTTC. Translated: CASAQTASYEQYF.

There are a few counts of this clone. J is TRBJ1-6 and V is TRBV7-9, with 7 bases identical to TRBD1. Germline values: CDR1 SEHNR, CDR2 FQNEAQ (reference sequence). The CDR3 has 14 residues. J was trimmed by 7 bases and V by 5 bases; bases with no gene match: 5. The CDR3 DNA sequence: TGTGCCAGCAGCGAGGGACAGAGCAATTCACCCCTCCACTTT. This gives the protein CASSEGQSNSPLHF. The entire variable domain, with the rest obtained from reference TRBV7-9 and TRBJ1-6, is as follows: DTGVSQNPRHKITKRGQNVTFRCDPISEHNRLYWYRQTLGQGPEFLTYFQNEAQLEKSRLLSDRFSAERPKGSFSTLEIQRTEQGDSAMYLCASSEGQSNSPLHFGNGTRLTVT.

The gene calls are TRBV27 and TRBJ1-2; TRBD1 matches 9 bases. The CDR3 spans 14 residues. Germline trimming cut 6 bases from V and 2 bases from J; bases unmatched to any gene: 4. Germline CDR1 reads MNHEY; CDR2 reads SMNVEV (reference sequence). The CDR3 bases are TGTGCCAGCAGCCTCGACAGGGGGAACTATGGCTACACCTTC. It codes for CASSLDRGNYGYTF.

This clone was recorded only once. This chain links TRBV10-1 with TRBJ2-5, with no clear D. Trimming pared 5 bases from V and 4 bases from J, leaving 11 bases between. The CDR3 spans 13 residues. CDR1 and CDR2 (germline): WNHNN, SYGVQD (reference sequence). The CDR3 is CASSRHLGETQYF. CDR3 in DNA: TGCGCCAGCAGTCGCCATCTCGGAGAGACCCAGTACTTC.

The table lists this clone with a few counts. The chain is built from TRBV5-8 and TRBJ2-1; D is uncertain. The CDR3 runs 15 residues. Looked up from germline, CDR1 is SGHTS and CDR2 is YDEGEE. With 6 bases removed from V and 2 bases from J, the gap between germline ends came to 15 bases. As DNA, the CDR3 is TGTGCCAGCACCGAGGCTGGCACCCCCTACAATGAGCAGTTCTTC. Its translation is CASTEAGTPYNEQFF.